This T cell receptor (beta chain) was sequenced for a study of blood T cell repertoires in COVID-19. Germline CDR1 and CDR2: SGHAT and FQNNGV. This CDR3 contains 14 residues. Trimming stripped 1 base from V and 6 bases from J, with 13 bases between. Profiled with immunoSEQ multiplex PCR; TCRdb holds only in-frame clones, not every one. The sample carries some 240,000 clones, roughly 90% recorded once. Sequencing was carried out using peripheral blood. The chain joins TRBV11-2 to TRBJ2-7, with D possibly being TRBD1 (5 bases). The clonotype originates from a man between 60 and 75 years old who had recovered from COVID-19. CDR3 DNA sequence: TGTGCCAGCAGCTTAGTCATAGGGGCCTCCGAGCAGTACGTC. Protein sequence: CASSLVIGASEQYV.